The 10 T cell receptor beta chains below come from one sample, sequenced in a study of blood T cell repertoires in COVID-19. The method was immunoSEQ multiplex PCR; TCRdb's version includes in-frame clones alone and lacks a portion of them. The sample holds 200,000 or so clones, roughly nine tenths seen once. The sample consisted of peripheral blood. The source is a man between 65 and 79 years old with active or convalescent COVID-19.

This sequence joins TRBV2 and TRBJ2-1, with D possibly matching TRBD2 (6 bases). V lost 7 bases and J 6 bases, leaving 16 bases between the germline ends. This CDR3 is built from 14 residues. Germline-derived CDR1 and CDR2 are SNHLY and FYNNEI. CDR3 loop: CASKLGGNSNEQFF. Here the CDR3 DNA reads TGTGCCAGCAAGCTGGGCGGGAATAGCAATGAGCAGTTCTTC.

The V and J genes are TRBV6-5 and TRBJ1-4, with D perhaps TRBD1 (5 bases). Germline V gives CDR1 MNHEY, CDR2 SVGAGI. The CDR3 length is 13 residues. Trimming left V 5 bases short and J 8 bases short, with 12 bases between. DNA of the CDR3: TGTGCCAGCAGTCATGGGGCGGACGAAAAACTGTTTTTT. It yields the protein CASSHGADEKLFF.

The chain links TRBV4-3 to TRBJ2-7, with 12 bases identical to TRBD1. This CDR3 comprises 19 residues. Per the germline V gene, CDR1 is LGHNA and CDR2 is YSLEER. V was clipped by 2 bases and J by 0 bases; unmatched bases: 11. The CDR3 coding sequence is TGCGCCAGCAGCCAACACCAAAGTCCGGGACAGGGGGCCTCCTACGAGCAGTACTTC. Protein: CASSQHQSPGQGASYEQYF.

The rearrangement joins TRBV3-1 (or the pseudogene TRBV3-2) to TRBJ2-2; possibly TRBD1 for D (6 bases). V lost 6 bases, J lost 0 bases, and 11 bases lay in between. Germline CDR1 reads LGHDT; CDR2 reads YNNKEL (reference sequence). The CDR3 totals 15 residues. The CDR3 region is CASSHDRSNTGELFF. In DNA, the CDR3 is TGTGCCAGCAGTCACGACAGGTCGAACACCGGGGAGCTGTTTTTT.

The CDR3 DNA reads TGCGCCAGCAGCCAAGAGCAGGGTTGGAGTGGCACCATATATTTT. Its protein product is CASSQEQGWSGTIYF. The J gene is TRBJ1-3, the V gene TRBV4-3, with a tentative D call TRBD1 (5 bases). The CDR3 totals 15 residues. CDR1 LGHNA and CDR2 YSLEER come from the germline V gene. Trimming pared 0 bases from V and 9 bases from J, leaving 15 bases between.

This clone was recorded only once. CDR3 sequence reads: CASSRFDRGEYGYTF. Written as DNA, the CDR3 is TGTGCCAGCTCACGTTTCGACAGAGGCGAATATGGCTACACCTTC. V usage is TRBV18 and J usage is TRBJ1-2; possibly TRBD1 for D (5 bases). Looked up from germline, CDR1 is KGHSH and CDR2 is LQKENI. V was shortened by 4 bases and J by 5 bases, with 17 bases between the two germline ends. CDR3 size: 15 residues.

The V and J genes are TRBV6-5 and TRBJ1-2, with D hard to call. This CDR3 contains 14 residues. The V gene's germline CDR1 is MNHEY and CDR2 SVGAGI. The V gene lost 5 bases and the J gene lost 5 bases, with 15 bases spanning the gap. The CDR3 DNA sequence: TGTGCCAGCAGTCGCTGGCCCAGGCTTTATGGCTACACCTTC. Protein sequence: CASSRWPRLYGYTF.

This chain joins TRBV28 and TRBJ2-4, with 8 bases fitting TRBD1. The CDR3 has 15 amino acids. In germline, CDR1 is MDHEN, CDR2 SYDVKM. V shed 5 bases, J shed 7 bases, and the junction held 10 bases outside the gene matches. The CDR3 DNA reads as TGTGCCAGCAGTCGACGCGGACAGGGCTCCAACATTCAGTACTTC. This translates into CASSRRGQGSNIQYF.

The chain's CDR3 is CASSQDRVGTDTQYF. CDR3 nucleotides: TGCGCCAGCAGCCAAGATCGGGTTGGGACAGATACGCAGTATTTT. The chain has TRBV4-3 and TRBJ2-3; D unresolved. The V gene lost 0 bases and the J gene lost 3 bases, with 10 bases spanning the gap. The CDR3 has 15 residues. Germline V gene lookup returns CDR1 LGHNA and CDR2 YSLEER.

CDR3 nucleotides: TGTGCCAGCAGCACATTAGTGGGGGCGATGTACTTC. It codes for CASSTLVGAMYF. This chain uses TRBV11-2 with TRBJ2-4, with D maybe TRBD1 (6 bases). Trimming pared 5 bases from V and 15 bases from J, leaving 17 bases between. The V gene's germline CDR1 is SGHAT and CDR2 FQNNGV. This CDR3 is built from 12 residues.